Included here is one TCR beta chain sequence, with context. The antigen is unknown. This sample stems from a study of T and B cells in COVID-19 patients. Study in general: Of some 21 active-infection patients, fewer than 19 carried comorbidities linked to unfavorable COVID-19 outcome. Notes on the study in general: The recovered cohort had thousands of exclusive TCR clusters, including around 31 low generation probability clusters. Patients with COVID-19 reportedly showed strongly skewed T cell receptor beta variable and joining gene usage.

V lost 4 bases to trimming and J lost 2 bases; unmatched junction nucleotides: 10. The germline CDR1 and CDR2 sequences are LGHNA and YNFKEQ. CDR3 length: 16 amino acids. Multiplex PCR with BIOMED2 TRB-A/B primer pools amplified TRB rearrangements. TCRdb passed the multiplex PCR reads through MiXCR, listing each CDR3 protein once. The table shows approximately 26,000 distinct CDR3 sequences, with less than 35% occurring only once. Each TRB amplification used about 250-550 ng of genomic DNA from blood. Input material: blood. The rearrangement uses TRBV4-2 and TRBJ2-7; TRBD1 agrees at 8 bases. The TCR was taken from a human donor who had recovered from COVID-19. The CDR3 coding sequence is TGTGCCAGCAGCCGGGATCCGGGACAGGACCCCTACGAGCAGTACTTC. This translates into CASSRDPGQDPYEQYF.